The TCR beta chain under discussion was sequenced for a study of shared clonotypes between healthy human individuals. The table came from immunoSEQ multiplex PCR; TCRdb's copy has only in-frame clones and leaves some out. This sample yields 980,000 or so clones, of which around 80% are seen a single time; around 1.4% belongs to the top ten. The germline gives CDR1 MNHEY, CDR2 SVGAGI. The CDR3 has 16 amino acids. Trimming cost V 0 bases and J 6 bases, with 15 bases left between them. The chain has TRBV6-5 and TRBJ2-1, with a weak D call TRBD2 (5 bases). Sequenced material: memory CD4+ T cells sorted from blood. Indicated subset: CD45RA-negative fraction. The TCR sequence derives from a man aged 18 to 30 in good health. DNA of the CDR3: TGTGCCAGCAGTTACTCTTCGCTAGCCCGTGGCAATGAGCAGTTCTTC. Amino acids: CASSYSSLARGNEQFF.